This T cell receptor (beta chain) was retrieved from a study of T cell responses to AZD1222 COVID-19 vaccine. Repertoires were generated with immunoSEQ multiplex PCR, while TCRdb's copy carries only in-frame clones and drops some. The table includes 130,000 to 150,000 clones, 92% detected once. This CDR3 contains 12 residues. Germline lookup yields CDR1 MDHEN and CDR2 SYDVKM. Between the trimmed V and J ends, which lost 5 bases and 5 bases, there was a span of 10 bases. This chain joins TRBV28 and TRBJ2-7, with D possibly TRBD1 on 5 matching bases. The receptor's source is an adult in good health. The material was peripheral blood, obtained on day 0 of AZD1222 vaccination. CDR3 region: CASSPDTNEQYF. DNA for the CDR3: TGTGCCAGCAGTCCGGACACCAACGAGCAGTACTTC. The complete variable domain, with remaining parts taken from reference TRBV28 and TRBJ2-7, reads DVKVTQSSRYLVKRTGEKVFLECVQDMDHENMFWYRQDPGLGLRLIYFSYDVKMKEKGDIPEGYSVSREKKERFSLILESASTNQTSMYLCASSPDTNEQYFGPGTRLTVT.